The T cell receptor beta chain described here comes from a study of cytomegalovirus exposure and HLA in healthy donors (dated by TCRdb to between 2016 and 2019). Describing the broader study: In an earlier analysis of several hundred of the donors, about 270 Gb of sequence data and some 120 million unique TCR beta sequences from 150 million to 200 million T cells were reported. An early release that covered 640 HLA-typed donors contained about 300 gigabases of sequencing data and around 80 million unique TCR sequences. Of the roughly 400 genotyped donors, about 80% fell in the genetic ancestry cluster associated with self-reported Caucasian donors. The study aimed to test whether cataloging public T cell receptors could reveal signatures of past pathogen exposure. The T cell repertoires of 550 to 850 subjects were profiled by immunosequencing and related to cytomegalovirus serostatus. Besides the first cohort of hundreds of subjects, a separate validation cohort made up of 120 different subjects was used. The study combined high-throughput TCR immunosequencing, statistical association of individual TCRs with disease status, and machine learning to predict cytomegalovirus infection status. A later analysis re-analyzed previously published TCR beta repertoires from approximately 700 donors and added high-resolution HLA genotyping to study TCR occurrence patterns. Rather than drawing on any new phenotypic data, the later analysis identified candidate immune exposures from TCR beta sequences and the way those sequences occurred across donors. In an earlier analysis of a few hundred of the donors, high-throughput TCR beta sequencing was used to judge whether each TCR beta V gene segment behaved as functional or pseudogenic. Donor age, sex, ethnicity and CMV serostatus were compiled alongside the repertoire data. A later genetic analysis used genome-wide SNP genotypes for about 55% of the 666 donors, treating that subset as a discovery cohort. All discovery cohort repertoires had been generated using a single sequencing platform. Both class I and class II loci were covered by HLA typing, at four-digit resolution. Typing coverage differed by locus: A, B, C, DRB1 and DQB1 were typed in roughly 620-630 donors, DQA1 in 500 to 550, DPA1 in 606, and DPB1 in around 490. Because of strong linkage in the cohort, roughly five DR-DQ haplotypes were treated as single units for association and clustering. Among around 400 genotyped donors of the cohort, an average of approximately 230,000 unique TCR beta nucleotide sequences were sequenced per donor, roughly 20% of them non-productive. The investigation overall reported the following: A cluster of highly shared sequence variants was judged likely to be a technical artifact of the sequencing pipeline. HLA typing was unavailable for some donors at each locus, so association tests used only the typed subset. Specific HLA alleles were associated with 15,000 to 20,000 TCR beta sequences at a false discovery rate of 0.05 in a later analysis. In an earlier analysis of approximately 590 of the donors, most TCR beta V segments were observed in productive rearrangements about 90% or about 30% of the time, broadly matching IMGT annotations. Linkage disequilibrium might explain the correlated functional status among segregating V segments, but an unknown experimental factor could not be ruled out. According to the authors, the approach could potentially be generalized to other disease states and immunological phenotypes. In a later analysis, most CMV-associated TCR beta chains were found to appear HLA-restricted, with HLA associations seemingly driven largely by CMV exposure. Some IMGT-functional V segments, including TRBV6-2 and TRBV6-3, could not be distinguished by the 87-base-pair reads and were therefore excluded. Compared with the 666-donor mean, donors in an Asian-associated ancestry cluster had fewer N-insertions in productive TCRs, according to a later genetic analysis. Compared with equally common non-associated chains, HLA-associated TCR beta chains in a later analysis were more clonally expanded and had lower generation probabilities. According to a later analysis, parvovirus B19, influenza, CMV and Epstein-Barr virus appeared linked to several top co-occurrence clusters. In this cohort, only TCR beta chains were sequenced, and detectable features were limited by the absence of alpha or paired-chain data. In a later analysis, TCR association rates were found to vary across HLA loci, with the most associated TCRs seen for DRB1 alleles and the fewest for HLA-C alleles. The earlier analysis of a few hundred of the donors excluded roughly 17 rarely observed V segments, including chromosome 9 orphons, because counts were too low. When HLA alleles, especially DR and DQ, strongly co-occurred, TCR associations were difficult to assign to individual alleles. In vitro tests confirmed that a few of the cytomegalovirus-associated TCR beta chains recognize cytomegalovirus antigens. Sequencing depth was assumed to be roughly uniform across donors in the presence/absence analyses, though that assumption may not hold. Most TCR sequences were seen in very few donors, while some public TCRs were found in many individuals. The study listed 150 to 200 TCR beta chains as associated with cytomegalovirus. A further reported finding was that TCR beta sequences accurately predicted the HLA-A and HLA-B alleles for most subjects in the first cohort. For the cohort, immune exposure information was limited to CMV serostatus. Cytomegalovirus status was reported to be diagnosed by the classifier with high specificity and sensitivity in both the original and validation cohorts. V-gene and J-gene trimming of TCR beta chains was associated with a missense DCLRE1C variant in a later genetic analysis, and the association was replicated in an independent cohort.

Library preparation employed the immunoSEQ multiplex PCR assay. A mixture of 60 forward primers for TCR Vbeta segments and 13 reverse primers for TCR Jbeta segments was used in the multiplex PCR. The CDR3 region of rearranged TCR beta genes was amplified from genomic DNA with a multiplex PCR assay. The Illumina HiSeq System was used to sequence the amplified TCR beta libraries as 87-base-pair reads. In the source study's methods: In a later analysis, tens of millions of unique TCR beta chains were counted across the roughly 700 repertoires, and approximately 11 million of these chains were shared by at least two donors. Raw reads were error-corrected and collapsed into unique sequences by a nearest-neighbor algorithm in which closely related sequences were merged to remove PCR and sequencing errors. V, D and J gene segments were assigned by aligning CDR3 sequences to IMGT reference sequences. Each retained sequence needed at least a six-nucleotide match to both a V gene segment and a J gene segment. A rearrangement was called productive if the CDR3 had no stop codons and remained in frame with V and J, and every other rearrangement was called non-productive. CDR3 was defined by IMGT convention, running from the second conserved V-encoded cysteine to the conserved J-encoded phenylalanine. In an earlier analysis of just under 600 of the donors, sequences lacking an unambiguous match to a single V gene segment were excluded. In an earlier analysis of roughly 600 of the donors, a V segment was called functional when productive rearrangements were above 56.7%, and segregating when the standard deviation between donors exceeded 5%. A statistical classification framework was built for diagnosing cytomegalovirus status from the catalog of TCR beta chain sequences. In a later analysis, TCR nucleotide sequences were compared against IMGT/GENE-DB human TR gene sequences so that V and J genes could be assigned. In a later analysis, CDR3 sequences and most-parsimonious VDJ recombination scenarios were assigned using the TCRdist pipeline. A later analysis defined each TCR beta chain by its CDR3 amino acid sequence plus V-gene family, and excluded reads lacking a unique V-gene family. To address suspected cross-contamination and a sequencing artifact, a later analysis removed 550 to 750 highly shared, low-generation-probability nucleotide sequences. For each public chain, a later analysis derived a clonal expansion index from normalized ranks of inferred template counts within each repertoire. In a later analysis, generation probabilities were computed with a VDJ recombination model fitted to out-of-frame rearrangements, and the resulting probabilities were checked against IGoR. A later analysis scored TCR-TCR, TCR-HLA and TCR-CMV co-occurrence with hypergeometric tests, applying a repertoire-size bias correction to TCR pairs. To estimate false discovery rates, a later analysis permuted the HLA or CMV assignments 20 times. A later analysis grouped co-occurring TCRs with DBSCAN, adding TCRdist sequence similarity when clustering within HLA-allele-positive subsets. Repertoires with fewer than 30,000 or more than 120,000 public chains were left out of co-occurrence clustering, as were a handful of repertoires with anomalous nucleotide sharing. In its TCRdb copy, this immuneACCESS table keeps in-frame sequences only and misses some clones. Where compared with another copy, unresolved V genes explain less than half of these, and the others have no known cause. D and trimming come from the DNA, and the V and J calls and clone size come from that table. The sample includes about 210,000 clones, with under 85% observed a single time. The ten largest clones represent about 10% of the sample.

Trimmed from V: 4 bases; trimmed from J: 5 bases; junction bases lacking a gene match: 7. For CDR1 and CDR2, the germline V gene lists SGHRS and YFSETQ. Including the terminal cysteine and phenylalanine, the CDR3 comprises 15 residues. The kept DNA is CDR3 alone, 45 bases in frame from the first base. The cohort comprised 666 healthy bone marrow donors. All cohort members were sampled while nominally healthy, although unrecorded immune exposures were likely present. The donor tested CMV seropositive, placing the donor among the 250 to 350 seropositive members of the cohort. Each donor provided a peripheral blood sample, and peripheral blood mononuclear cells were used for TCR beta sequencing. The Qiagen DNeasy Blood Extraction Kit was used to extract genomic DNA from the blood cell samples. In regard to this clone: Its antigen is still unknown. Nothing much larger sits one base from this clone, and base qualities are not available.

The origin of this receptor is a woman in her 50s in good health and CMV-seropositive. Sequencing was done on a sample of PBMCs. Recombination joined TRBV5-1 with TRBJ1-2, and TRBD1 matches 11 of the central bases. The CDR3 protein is CASSPWDRGRYGYTF. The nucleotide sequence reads TGCGCCAGCAGCCCCTGGGACAGGGGGAGGTATGGCTACACCTTC.